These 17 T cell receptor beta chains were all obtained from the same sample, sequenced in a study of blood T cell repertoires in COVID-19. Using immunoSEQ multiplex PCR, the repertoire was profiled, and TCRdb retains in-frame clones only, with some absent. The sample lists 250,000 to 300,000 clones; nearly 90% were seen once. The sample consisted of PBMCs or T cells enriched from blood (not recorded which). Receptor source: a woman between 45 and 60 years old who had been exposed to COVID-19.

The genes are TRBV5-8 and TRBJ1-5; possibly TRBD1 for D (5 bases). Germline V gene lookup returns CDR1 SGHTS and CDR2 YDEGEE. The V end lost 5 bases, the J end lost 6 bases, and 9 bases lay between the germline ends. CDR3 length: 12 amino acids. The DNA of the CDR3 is TGTGCCAGCAGAAGGGGTACTCAGCCCCAGCATTTT. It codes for CASRRGTQPQHF.

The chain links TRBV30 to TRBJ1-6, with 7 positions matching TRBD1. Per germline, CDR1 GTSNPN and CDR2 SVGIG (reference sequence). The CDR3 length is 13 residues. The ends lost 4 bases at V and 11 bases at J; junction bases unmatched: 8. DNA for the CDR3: TGTGCCTGGAACCGGGACAGAAGACCACCCCTCCACTTT. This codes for CAWNRDRRPPLHF.

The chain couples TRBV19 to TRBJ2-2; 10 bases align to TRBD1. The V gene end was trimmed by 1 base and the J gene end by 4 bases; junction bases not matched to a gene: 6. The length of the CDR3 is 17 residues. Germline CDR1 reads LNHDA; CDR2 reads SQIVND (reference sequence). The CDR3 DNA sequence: TGTGCCAGTAGTATAGGCGGGGGACAGGGGACCACCGGGGAGCTGTTTTTT. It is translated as CASSIGGGQGTTGELFF.

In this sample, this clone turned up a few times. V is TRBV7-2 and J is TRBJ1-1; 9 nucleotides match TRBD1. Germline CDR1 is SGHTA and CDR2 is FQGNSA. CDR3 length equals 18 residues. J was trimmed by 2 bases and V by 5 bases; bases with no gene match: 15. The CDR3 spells CASSDRGRGLLINTEAFF. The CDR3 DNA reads TGTGCCAGCAGCGACAGGGGGAGGGGACTTCTAATAAACACTGAAGCTTTCTTT.

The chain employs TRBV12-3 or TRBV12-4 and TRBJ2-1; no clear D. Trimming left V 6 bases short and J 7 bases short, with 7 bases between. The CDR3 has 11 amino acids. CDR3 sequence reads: CASSVTNEQFF. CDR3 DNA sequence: TGTGCCAGCAGCGTTACTAATGAGCAGTTCTTC.

DNA of the CDR3: TGTGCCACCGCCCCGGGGGGTTATAGCACAGATACGCAGTATTTT. Encoded protein: CATAPGGYSTDTQYF. The chain couples TRBV19 to TRBJ2-3; TRBD2 matches at 7 bases. Trimming removed 10 bases from V and 0 bases from J; junction bases left unmatched: 10. The CDR3 contains 15 residues. Germline-derived CDR1 and CDR2 are LNHDA and SQIVND (reference sequence).

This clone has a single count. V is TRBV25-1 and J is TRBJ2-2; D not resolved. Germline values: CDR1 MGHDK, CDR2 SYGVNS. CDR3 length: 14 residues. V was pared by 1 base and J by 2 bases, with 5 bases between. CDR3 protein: CASSESGNTGELFF. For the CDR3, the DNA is TGTGCCAGCAGTGAATCAGGCAACACCGGGGAGCTGTTTTTT.

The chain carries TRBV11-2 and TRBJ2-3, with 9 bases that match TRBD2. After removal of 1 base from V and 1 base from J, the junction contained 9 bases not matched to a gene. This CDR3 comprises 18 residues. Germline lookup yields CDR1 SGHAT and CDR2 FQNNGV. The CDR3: CASSLVSAAGGRTDTQYF. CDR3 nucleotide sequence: TGTGCCAGCAGCTTAGTAAGTGCAGCGGGGGGCCGCACAGATACGCAGTATTTT.

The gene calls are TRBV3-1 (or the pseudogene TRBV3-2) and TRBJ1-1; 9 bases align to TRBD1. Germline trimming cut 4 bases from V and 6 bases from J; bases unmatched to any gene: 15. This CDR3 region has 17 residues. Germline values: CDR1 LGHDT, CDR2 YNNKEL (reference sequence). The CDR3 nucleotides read TGTGCCAGCAGCCCCACAGGGGGCTCCTCAGTGGGCGCTGAAGCTTTCTTT. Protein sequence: CASSPTGGSSVGAEAFF.

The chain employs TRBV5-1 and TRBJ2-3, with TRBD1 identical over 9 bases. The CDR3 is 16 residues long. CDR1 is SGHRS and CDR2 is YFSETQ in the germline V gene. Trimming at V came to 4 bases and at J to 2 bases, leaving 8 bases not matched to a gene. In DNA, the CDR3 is TGCGCCAGCAGCGGACCGGGACAGGGAATCACAGATACGCAGTATTTT. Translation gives CASSGPGQGITDTQYF.

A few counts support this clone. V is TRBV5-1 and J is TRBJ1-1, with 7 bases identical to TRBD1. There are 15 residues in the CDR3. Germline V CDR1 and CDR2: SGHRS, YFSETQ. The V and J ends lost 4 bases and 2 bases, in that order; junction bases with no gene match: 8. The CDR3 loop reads CASSPTTGTNTEAFF. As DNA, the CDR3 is TGCGCCAGCAGCCCTACGACAGGGACAAACACTGAAGCTTTCTTT.

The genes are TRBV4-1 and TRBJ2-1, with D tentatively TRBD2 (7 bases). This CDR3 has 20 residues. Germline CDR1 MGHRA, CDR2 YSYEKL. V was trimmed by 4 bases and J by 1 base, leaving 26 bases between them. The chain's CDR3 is CASSPTEGGGTGKSYNEQFF. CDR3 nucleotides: TGCGCCAGCAGCCCCACGGAGGGGGGGGGAACGGGAAAGTCCTACAATGAGCAGTTCTTC.

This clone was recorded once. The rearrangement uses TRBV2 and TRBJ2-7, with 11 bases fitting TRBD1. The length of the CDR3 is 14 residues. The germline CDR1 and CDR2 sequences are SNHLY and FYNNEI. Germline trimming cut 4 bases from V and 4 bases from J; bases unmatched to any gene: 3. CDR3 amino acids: CASSADRGRYEQYF. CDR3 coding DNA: TGTGCCAGCAGTGCGGACAGGGGGCGTTACGAGCAGTACTTC.

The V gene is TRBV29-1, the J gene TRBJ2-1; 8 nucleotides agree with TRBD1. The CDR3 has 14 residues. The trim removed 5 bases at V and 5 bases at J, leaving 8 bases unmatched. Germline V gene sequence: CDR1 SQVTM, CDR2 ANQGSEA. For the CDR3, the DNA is TGCAGCGTTCTCCAGGGGGCGAGTGACAATGAGCAGTTCTTC. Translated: CSVLQGASDNEQFF.

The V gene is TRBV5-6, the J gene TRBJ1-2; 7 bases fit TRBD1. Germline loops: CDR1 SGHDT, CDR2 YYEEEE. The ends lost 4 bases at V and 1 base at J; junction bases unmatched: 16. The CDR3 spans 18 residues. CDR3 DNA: TGTGCCAGCAGCGGCGGGACAGTGCATGCCCCTCTTAACTATGGCTACACCTTC. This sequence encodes CASSGGTVHAPLNYGYTF. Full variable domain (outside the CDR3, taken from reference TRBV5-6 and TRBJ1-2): DAGVTQSPTHLIKTRGQQVTLRCSPKSGHDTVSWYQQALGQGPQFIFQYYEEEERQRGNFPDRFSGHQFPNYSSELNVNALLLGDSALYLCASSGGTVHAPLNYGYTFGSGTRLTVV.

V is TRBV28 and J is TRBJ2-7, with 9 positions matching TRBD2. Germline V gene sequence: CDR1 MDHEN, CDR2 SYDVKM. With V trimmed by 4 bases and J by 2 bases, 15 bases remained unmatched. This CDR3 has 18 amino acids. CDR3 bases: TGTGCCAGCAGTTCAACCTTCTATAGCGGGGGCCAACCCTACGAGCAGTACTTC. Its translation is CASSSTFYSGGQPYEQYF.

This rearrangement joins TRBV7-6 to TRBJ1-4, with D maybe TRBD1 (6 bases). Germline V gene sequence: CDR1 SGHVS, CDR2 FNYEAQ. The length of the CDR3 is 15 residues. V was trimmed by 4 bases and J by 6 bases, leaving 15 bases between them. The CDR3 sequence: CASSSFTGTYEKLFF. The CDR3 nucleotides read TGTGCCAGCAGCTCCTTTACAGGGACCTATGAAAAACTGTTTTTT.